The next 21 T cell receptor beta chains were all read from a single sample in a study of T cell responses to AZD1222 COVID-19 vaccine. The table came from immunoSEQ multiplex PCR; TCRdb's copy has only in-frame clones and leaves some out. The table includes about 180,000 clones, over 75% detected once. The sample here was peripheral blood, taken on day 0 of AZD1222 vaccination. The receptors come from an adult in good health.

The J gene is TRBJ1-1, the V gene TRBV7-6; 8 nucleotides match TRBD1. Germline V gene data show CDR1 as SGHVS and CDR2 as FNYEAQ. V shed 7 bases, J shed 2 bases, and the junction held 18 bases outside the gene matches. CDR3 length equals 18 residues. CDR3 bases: TGTGCCAGCACGAATTCCGGCAGGGGGCTTGGAAGAAACACTGAAGCTTTCTTT. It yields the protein CASTNSGRGLGRNTEAFF.

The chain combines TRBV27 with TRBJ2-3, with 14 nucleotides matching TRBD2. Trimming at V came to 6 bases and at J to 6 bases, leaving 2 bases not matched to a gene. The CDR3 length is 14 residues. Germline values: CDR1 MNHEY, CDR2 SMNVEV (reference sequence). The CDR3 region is CASSGTSGGDTQYF. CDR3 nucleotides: TGTGCCAGCAGCGGGACTAGCGGGGGTGATACGCAGTATTTT.

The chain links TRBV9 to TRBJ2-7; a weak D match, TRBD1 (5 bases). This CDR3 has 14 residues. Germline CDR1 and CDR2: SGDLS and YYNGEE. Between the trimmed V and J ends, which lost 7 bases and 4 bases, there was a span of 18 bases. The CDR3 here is CASSSGQGSYEQYF. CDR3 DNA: TGTGCCAGCTCTTCAGGGCAGGGATCATACGAGCAGTACTTC.

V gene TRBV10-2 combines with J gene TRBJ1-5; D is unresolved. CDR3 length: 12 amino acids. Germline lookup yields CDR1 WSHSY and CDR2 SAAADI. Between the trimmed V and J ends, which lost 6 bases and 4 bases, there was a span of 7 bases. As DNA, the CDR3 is TGCGCCAGCAGCGGGCTAAATCAGCCCCAGCATTTT. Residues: CASSGLNQPQHF.

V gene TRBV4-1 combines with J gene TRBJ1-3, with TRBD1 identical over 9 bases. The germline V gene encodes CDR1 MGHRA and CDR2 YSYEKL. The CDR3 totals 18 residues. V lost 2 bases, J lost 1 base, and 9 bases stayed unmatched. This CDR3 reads CASSQTDRGVGSGNTIYF. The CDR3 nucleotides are TGCGCCAGCAGCCAAACGGACAGGGGAGTGGGTTCTGGAAACACCATATATTTT.

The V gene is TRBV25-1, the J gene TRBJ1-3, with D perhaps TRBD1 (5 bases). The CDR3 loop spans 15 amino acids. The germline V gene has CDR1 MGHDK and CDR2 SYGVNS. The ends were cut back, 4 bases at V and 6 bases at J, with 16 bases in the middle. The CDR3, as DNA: TGTGCCAGCAGTGCAACCGGGACTGGCTCAAACACCATATATTTT. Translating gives CASSATGTGSNTIYF. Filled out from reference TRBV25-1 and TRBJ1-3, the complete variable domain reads EADIYQTPRYLVIGTGKKITLECSQTMGHDKMYWYQQDPGMELHLIHYSYGVNSTEKGDLSSESTVSRIRTEHFPLTLESARPSHTSQYLCASSATGTGSNTIYFGEGSWLTVV.

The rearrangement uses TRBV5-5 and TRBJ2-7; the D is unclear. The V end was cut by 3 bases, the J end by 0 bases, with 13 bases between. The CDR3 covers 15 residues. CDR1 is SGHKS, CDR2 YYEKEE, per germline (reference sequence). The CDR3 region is CASSSPGRASYEQYF. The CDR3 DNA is TGTGCCAGCAGCTCCCCTGGACGGGCCTCCTACGAGCAGTACTTC.

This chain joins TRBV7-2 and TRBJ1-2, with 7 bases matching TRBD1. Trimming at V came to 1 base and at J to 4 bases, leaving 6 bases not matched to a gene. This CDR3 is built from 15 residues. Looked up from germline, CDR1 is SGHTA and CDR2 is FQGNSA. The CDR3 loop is CASSLGDSQAYGYTF. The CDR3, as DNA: TGTGCCAGCAGCTTAGGGGACAGCCAGGCCTATGGCTACACCTTC.

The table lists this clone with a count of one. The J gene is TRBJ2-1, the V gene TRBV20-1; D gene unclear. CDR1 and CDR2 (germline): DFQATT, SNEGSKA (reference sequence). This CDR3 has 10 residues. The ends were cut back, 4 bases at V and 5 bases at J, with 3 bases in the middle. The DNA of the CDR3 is TGCAGTGCTATACACAATGAGCAGTTCTTC. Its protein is CSAIHNEQFF.

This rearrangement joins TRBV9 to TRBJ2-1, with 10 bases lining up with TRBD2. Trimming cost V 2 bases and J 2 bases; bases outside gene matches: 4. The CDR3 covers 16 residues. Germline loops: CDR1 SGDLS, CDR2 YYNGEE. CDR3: CASSVASGGTYNEQFF. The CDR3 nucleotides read TGTGCCAGCAGCGTGGCTAGCGGGGGCACCTACAATGAGCAGTTCTTC. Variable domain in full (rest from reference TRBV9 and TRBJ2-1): DSGVTQTPKHLITATGQRVTLRCSPRSGDLSVYWYQQSLDQGLQFLIQYYNGEERAKGNILERFSAQQFPDLHSELNLSSLELGDSALYFCASSVASGGTYNEQFFGPGTRLTVL.

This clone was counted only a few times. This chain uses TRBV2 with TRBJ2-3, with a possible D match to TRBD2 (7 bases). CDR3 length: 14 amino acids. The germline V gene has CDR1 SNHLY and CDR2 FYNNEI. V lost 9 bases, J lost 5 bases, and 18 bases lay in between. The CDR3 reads CASVRGGAVDTQYF. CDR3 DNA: TGTGCCAGTGTACGAGGGGGGGCCGTAGATACGCAGTATTTT.

The CDR3 is CASSLQGAGGTGELFF. CDR3 DNA: TGTGCCAGCAGCCTCCAGGGGGCAGGGGGCACCGGGGAGCTGTTTTTT. The chain couples TRBV7-2 to TRBJ2-2; 8 bases are a match to TRBD1. The CDR3 sequence is 16 residues long. V lost 5 bases and J lost 4; bases outside the gene matches: 9. CDR1 SGHTA and CDR2 FQGNSA come from the germline V gene.

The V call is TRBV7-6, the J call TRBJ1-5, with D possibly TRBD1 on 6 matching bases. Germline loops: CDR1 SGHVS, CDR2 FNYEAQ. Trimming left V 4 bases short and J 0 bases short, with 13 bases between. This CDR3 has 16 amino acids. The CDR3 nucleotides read TGTGCCAGCAGCTCGGGTCAGGGGCTTAGCAATCAGCCCCAGCATTTT. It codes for CASSSGQGLSNQPQHF.

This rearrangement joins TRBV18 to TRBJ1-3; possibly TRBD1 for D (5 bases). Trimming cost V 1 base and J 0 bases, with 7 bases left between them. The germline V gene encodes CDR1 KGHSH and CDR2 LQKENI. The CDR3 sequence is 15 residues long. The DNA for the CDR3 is TGTGCCAGCTCACCACAGGGGAGCTCTGGAAACACCATATATTTT. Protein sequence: CASSPQGSSGNTIYF.

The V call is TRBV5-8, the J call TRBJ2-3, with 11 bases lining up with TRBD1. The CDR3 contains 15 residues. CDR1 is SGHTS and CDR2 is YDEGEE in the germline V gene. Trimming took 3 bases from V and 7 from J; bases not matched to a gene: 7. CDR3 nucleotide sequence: TGTGCCAGCAGCTGGACAGGGGGCTCGGGAAATACGCAGTATTTT. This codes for CASSWTGGSGNTQYF.

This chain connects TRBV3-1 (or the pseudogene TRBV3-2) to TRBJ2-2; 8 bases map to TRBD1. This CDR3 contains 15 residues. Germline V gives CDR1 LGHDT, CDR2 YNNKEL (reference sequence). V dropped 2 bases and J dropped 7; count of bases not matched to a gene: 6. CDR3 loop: CASSQHKDRDGELFF. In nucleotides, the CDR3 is TGTGCCAGCAGCCAACATAAGGACAGGGACGGGGAGCTGTTTTTT.

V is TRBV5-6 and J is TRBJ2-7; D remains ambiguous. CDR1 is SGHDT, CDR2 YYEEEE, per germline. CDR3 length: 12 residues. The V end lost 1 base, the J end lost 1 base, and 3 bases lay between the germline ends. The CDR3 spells CASSLQSYEQYF. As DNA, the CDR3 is TGTGCCAGCAGCTTGCAGTCCTACGAGCAGTACTTC.

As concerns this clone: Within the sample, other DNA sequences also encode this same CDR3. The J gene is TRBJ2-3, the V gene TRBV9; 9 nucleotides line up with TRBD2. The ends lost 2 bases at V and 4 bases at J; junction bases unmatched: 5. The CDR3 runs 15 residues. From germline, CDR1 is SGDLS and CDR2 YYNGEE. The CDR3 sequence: CASSVGGGAPDTQYF. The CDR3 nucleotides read TGTGCCAGCAGCGTGGGCGGGGGGGCCCCAGATACGCAGTATTTT.

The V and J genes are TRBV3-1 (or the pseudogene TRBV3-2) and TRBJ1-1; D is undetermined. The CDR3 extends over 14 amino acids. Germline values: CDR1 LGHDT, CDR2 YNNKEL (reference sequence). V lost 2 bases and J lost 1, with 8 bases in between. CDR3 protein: CASSQLDKNTEAFF. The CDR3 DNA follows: TGTGCCAGCAGCCAACTGGATAAGAACACTGAAGCTTTCTTT.

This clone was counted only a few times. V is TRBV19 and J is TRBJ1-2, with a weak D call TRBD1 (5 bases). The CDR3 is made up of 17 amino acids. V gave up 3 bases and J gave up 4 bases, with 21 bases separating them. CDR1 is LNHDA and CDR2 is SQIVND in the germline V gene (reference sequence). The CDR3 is CASSIIRGASISYGYTF. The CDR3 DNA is TGTGCCAGTAGTATCATCCGCGGGGCGTCGATCAGCTATGGCTACACCTTC.

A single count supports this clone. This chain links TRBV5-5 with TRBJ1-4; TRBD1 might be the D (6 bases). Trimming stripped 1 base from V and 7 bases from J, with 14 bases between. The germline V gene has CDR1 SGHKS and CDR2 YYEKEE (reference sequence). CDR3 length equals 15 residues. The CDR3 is CASSLRGTWAEKLFF. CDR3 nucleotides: TGTGCCAGCAGCTTGAGGGGGACTTGGGCTGAAAAACTGTTTTTT.